This note documents a single T cell receptor beta chain sequence. Its antigen remains unknown. This record belongs to a study of Tregs in tolerant kidney transplant recipients. Study-level points and caveats: Activated donor B cell expansion appeared to reveal the most relevant donor-specific TCRbeta repertoire. The small number of patients limits these findings pending further validation.

Unstimulated Tregs (CD4+CD25+CD127-) and CD4+CD25- non-Tregs were sorted from PBMCs. An overnight rest at 37°C with approximately 210 IU/ml IL-2 preceded regulatory T cell sorting from thawed PBMCs. CDR3 size: 16 residues. The germline V gene encodes CDR1 SGHRS and CDR2 YFSETQ. V was shortened by 1 base and J by 0 bases, with 12 bases between the two germline ends. The repertoire was sequenced with immunoSEQ multiplex PCR; TCRdb's copy has only in-frame clones and lacks some. This table has around 78,000 clones, 85% to 95% appearing once. J is TRBJ2-3 and V is TRBV5-1; no reliable D call. This receptor was identified in a human donor who received a combined kidney and bone marrow transplant. Material: Tregs from blood, obtained before the transplant. DNA for the CDR3: TGCGCCAGCAGCTTGTCCTCTGTGGACAGCACAGATACGCAGTATTTT. This translates into CASSLSSVDSTDTQYF.